This is a list of T cell receptor beta chains from one sample in a study of T cells after yellow fever vaccination. TCRdb analysed the 5' RACE reads with MiXCR anew, one entry per CDR3 protein. The sample includes 120,000 or so distinct CDR3 sequences, 13% to 15% seen only once; the top ten take approximately 43%. This specimen was CD8+ T cells sorted from PBMCs, taken 5 days after the yellow fever booster vaccination. The receptors stem from a man aged 18 to 35 who received the YFV17D yellow fever vaccine. Both conserved end residues are part of each CDR3. A D gene is named only where the DNA matches it firmly. Size is stated for part of the rows, as once, few or many counts, or as a class when the clone is expanded.

clone_size: few; d_call: TRBD1; cdr3_length: 13; v_call: TRBV27; j_call: TRBJ1-2; cdr3_aa: CASSSPGGYGYTF; cdr3_nt: TGTGCCAGCAGTTCCCCAGGGGGCTATGGCTACACCTTC
clone_size: NA; d_call: NA; cdr3_length: 15; v_call: TRBV2; j_call: TRBJ2-7; cdr3_aa: CASSVEGRGEREQYF; cdr3_nt: TGTGCCAGCAGTGTGGAGGGCAGGGGAGAGCGCGAGCAGTACTTC
clone_size: NA; d_call: NA; cdr3_length: 13; v_call: TRBV6-5; j_call: TRBJ1-1; cdr3_aa: CASSYFGNTEAFF; cdr3_nt: TGTGCCAGCAGTTACTTCGGGAACACTGAAGCTTTCTTT
clone_size: few; d_call: NA; cdr3_length: 13; v_call: TRBV29-1; j_call: TRBJ2-2; cdr3_aa: CSVGTLNTGELFF; cdr3_nt: TGCAGCGTTGGGACACTAAACACCGGGGAGCTGTTTTTT
clone_size: few; d_call: TRBD1; cdr3_length: 16; v_call: TRBV14; j_call: TRBJ2-3; cdr3_aa: CASSPSGQGWPDTQYF; cdr3_nt: TGTGCCAGCAGCCCATCTGGACAGGGGTGGCCAGATACGCAGTATTTT
clone_size: few; d_call: TRBD1; cdr3_length: 18; v_call: TRBV6-1; j_call: TRBJ2-5; cdr3_aa: CASTSRDRGPDSQETQYF; cdr3_nt: TGTGCCAGCACCAGCCGGGACAGGGGGCCTGATAGCCAAGAGACCCAGTACTTC
clone_size: NA; d_call: NA; cdr3_length: 16; v_call: TRBV5-5; j_call: TRBJ1-6; cdr3_aa: CASSLAFQGGNSPLHF; cdr3_nt: TGTGCCAGCAGCTTGGCCTTTCAGGGCGGGAATTCACCCCTCCACTTT
clone_size: many; d_call: TRBD2; cdr3_length: 16; v_call: TRBV7-2; j_call: TRBJ2-3; cdr3_aa: CASSGSSGGTVDTQYF; cdr3_nt: TGTGCCAGCAGCGGATCTAGCGGGGGGACTGTTGATACGCAGTATTTT
clone_size: NA; d_call: TRBD1; cdr3_length: 14; v_call: TRBV18; j_call: TRBJ1-1; cdr3_aa: CASSPPGQGPEAFF; cdr3_nt: TGTGCCAGCTCACCACCGGGACAGGGCCCTGAAGCTTTCTTT
clone_size: NA; d_call: NA; cdr3_length: 12; v_call: TRBV12-3/TRBV12-4; j_call: TRBJ1-2; cdr3_aa: CASSPDARGYTF; cdr3_nt: TGTGCCAGCAGCCCCGATGCTCGTGGCTACACCTTC
clone_size: NA; d_call: TRBD2; cdr3_length: 15; v_call: TRBV13; j_call: TRBJ2-1; cdr3_aa: CASSPTSGGGNEQFF; cdr3_nt: TGTGCCAGCAGCCCAACTAGCGGGGGGGGCAATGAGCAGTTCTTC